This TCR beta chain emerged from a study of blood T cell repertoires in COVID-19. Study-level information: The United States, Italy and Spain were the sources of the acute and convalescent COVID-19 samples. T cells, B-cell-depleted T cells, or PBMCs provided the cDNA or gDNA that served as material.

Method: immunoSEQ multiplex PCR; TCRdb's copy keeps in-frame clones and lacks some. The table includes about 54,000 clones, around 90% detected once. Seattle researchers signed up patients amid active infection and tracked them longitudinally. Germline V gene data show CDR1 as SEHNR and CDR2 as FQNEAQ (reference sequence). There are 14 residues in the CDR3. The junction had 7 bases not matched to a gene; V was cut back by 5 bases and J by 4 bases. The rearrangement joins TRBV7-9 to TRBJ2-7; TRBD2 agrees at 8 bases. The sequence derives from a man between 35 and 55 years old with COVID-19, enrolled during active disease. Sequencing input: peripheral blood. CDR3 in amino acids: CASSLVAGSYEQYF. CDR3 nucleotides: TGTGCCAGCAGCCTCGTAGCGGGGTCATACGAGCAGTACTTC.